This T cell receptor beta chain is from a study of CD8+ T cells in alopecia areata (dated by TCRdb to 2017 to 2018). Describing the broader study: The treated patients took part in an open-label pilot trial in which moderate-to-severe alopecia areata was treated with oral tofacitinib at 5 to 10 mg twice daily. Tofacitinib was administered for 6 to 18 months, and 6 months of follow-up off drug were then conducted to assess delayed response and recurrence. For the treated patients, the SALT score, which quantifies what percentage of scalp surface area is affected, served as the measure of disease severity. The study used high-throughput TCRbeta sequencing to examine T cell clonal expansion in alopecia areata, in both the C3H/HeJ mouse model and human patients. Scalp tissue and sorted CD4+ and CD8+ peripheral blood T cells from patchy and totalis/universalis alopecia areata patients and from healthy controls were covered by human TCRbeta sequencing. Biopsies were taken from tofacitinib-treated patients at baseline and at 4 and 24 weeks of treatment, and a later scalp biopsy was taken in several of the tofacitinib-treated patients. Scalp clonality was compared across normal scalp (n=4), patchy alopecia areata scalp (n=8), and alopecia totalis/universalis scalp (n=8). The RNA source kit depended on sample type: the PAXgene miRNA kit for fixed scalp, the miRNeasy kit for PBMCs, and the RNeasy kit for mouse skin. TCRbeta CDR3 regions were amplified by immunoSEQ multiplex PCR with 35 Vbeta forward and 13 Jbeta reverse primers. The paper's findings and limits, for the study overall: The treated cohort was small, with a single nonresponder, so links between baseline CD8+ expansion and response need larger studies. Tofacitinib significantly lowered scalp clonality and the number of expanded CD8+ clones among the top 100 scalp clones. Many expanded lesional clones were found to persist in scalp and blood during tofacitinib treatment, and relapse after treatment cessation may be partly explained by this persistence. Shared TCR sequences between patients were less evident than in mice, which may be partly attributable to HLA diversity in the patient population. Resident alphabeta T cells in normal human skin are also sequenced, complicating scalp TCR repertoire analysis, unlike mouse skin dominated by gammadelta T cells. Higher clonality and more expanded CD8+ clones were observed in lesional scalp than in normal scalp, particularly in alopecia totalis/universalis, a finding suggestive of antigenic drive.

As concerns this clone: Its antigen is currently not known. No much larger clone exists at a distance of one base, and base qualities are not known. The sample contains more than one DNA sequence encoding this CDR3.

The treatment or condition label of this sample denotes: oral pan-JAK inhibitor, 5-10 mg twice daily. Peripheral blood and lesional scalp punch biopsies were obtained from patients with alopecia areata. PBMCs were isolated by density centrifugation and stained for CD3, CD4 and CD8, and CD4+ and CD8+ T cells were sorted on a FACSAria. V and J lose 2 bases and 4 bases, and a span of 9 bases separates them. The CDR3 measures 15 amino acids from cysteine to phenylalanine. CDR3 DNA is the only sequence kept; it has 45 bases, read in frame from the first base. CDR1 and CDR2, looked up from the germline V gene, are SGHTA and FQGNSA. The library was produced with the immunoSEQ multiplex PCR assay. For TCR sequencing, RNA was extracted from every sample and reverse transcribed into cDNA to serve as template. SuperScript III was used for first-strand cDNA synthesis, primed with a 2:1 mix of oligo-dT and random hexamers. Amplification bias was assessed with a synthetic immune receptor repertoire, and residual bias was removed computationally. In the original analysis: Raw reads were preprocessed to remove errors, and CDR3 was defined according to IMGT conventions as the region from the conserved cysteine to phenylalanine. To get clonality, Shannon entropy was normalized by log2 of the number of productive unique TCRs and the result was subtracted from 1. CD4 or CD8 identity of scalp clones was inferred by cross-referencing scalp TCRbeta sequences with sorted blood CD4 and CD8 repertoires. This immuneACCESS table, as held by TCRdb, lists in-frame sequences with V and J called but not all clones. Of the missing ones, under half trace to an unresolved V gene in checked studies; the others have no known cause. V and J calls and clone size are given by that table; D and trimming were obtained from the DNA. A total of 85,000 to 95,000 clones appear in this sample, around 71% of them only once. The ten largest clones capture roughly 17% of the sample.

The chain links TRBV7-2 with TRBJ2-6; there is no confident call for the D gene. Material: CD8+ T cells sorted from blood, obtained at approximately week 44, from a patient treated with tofacitinib. This clonotype was sampled from a human donor with alopecia areata. The nucleotide sequence reads TGTGCCAGCAGCTTACGGCGGTCCGGGGCCAACGTCCTGACTTTC. It translates as CASSLRRSGANVLTF. The CDR3, completed at both ends by the reference TRBV7-2 and TRBJ2-6 genes, gives the full variable domain GAGVSQSPSNKVTEKGKDVELRCDPISGHTALYWYRQSLGQGLEFLIYFQGNSAPDKSGLPSDRFSAERTGGSVSTLTIQRTQQEDSAVYLCASSLRRSGANVLTFGAGSRLTVL.